The clone carrying this T cell receptor beta chain was detected only a few times. This specimen belongs to a study of blood T cell repertoires in COVID-19. Study-level background: COVID-19 samples, acute and convalescent, were from the United States, Italy and Spain. Nucleic acid was either cDNA or gDNA, and it came from T cells, B-cell-depleted T cells, or PBMCs.

V lost 6 bases, J lost 6 bases, and 14 bases lay in between. CDR3 length: 13 residues. Source study methods: For nucleated cells, counts were estimated from reference gene primer amplification. The protocol was immunoSEQ multiplex PCR, while the TCRdb copy is restricted to in-frame clones and leaves out a portion. From that table come the V and J calls and clone size; the DNA was used to work out D and trimming. The table has some 80,000 clones, 80% to 85% seen once. Sequenced input: peripheral blood. This receptor was obtained from a woman between 70 and 85 years old with acute or convalescent COVID-19. V usage is TRBV12-3 or TRBV12-4 and J usage is TRBJ1-2; D is possibly TRBD1 (6 bases). DNA of the CDR3: TGTGCCAGCAGACCTGGGGGCGAGCATGGCTACACCTTC. It is translated as CASRPGGEHGYTF.